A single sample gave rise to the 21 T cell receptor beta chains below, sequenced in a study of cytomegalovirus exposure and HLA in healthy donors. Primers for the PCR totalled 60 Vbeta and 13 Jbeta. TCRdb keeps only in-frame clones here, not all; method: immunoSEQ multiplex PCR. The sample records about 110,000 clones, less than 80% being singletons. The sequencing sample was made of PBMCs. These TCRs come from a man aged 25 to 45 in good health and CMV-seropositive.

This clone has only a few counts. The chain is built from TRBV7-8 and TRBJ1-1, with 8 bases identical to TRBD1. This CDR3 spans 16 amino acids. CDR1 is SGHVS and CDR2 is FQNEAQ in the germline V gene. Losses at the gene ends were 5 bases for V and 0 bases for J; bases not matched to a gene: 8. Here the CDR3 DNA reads TGTGCCAGCAGCCCCGACCGGACAGGGTTGAACACTGAAGCTTTCTTT. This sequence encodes CASSPDRTGLNTEAFF. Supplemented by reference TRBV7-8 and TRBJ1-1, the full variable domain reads GAGVSQSPRYKVAKRGQDVALRCDPISGHVSLFWYQQALGQGPEFLTYFQNEAQLDKSGLPSDRFFAERPEGSVSTLKIQRTQQEDSAVYLCASSPDRTGLNTEAFFGQGTRLTVV.

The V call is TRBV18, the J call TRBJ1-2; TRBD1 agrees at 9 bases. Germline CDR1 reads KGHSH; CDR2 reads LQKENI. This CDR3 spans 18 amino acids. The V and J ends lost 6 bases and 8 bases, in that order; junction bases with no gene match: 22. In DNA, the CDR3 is TGTGCCAGCTCCCTAAACATTAATCCCGGGACAGGGAGGATCGGCTACACCTTC. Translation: CASSLNINPGTGRIGYTF.

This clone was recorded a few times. Here the CDR3 DNA reads TGTGCCAGTAGTATATCGGCAGATAGAGGAAAAGCTAAAGCTTTCTTT. Amino acid sequence: CASSISADRGKAKAFF. V usage is TRBV19 and J usage is TRBJ1-1, with no clear D. The CDR3 is made up of 16 amino acids. Trimming left V 2 bases short and J 9 bases short, with 22 bases between. The germline V gene encodes CDR1 LNHDA and CDR2 SQIVND (reference sequence).

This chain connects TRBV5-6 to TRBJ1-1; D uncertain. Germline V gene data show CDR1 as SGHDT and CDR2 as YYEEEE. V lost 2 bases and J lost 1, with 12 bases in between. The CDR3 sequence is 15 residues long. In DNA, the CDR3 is TGTGCCAGCAGCTTCGGAGGAGAGGGGAACACTGAAGCTTTCTTT. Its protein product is CASSFGGEGNTEAFF.

The CDR3: CASSQDAVAGSPLHF. The CDR3 nucleotides read TGCGCCAGCAGCCAAGATGCAGTAGCCGGATCACCCCTCCACTTT. This chain connects TRBV4-1 to TRBJ1-6; D gene uncertain. Trimming left V 0 bases short and J 10 bases short, with 13 bases between. The CDR3 consists of 15 residues. Germline-derived CDR1 and CDR2 are MGHRA and YSYEKL.

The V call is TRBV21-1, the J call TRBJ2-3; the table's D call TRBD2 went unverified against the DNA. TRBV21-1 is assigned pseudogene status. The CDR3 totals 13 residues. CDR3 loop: CASRPGGTDTQYF. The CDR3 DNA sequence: TGTGCCAGCAGACCGGGGGGCACAGATACGCAGTATTTT.

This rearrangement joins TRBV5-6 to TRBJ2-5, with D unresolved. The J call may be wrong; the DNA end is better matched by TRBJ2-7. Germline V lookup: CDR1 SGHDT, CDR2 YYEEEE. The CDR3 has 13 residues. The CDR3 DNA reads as TGTGCCAGCAGCTTGGGGGTGTTGGGCGAGCAGTACTTC. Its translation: CASSLGVLGEQYF.

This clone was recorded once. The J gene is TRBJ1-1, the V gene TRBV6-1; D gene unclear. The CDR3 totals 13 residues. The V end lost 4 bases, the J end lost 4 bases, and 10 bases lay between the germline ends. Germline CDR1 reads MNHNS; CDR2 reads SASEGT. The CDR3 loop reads CASSVVGSTEAFF. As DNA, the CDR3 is TGTGCCAGCAGTGTTGTGGGCAGCACTGAAGCTTTCTTT.

CDR3 sequence reads: CAPGVGYGYTF. The CDR3 nucleotides are TGTGCCCCAGGGGTCGGCTATGGCTACACCTTC. The rearrangement uses TRBV19 and TRBJ1-2; possible D gene TRBD1, 6 bases. The V gene's germline CDR1 is LNHDA and CDR2 SQIVND (reference sequence). The V end was cut by 11 bases, the J end by 4 bases, with 11 bases between. CDR3 length: 11 amino acids.

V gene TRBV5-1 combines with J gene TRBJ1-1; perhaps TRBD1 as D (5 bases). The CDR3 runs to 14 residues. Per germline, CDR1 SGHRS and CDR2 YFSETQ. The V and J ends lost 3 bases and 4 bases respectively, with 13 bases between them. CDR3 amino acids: CASSSQGASTEAFF. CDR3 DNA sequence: TGCGCCAGCAGCTCCCAGGGTGCGAGCACTGAAGCTTTCTTT.

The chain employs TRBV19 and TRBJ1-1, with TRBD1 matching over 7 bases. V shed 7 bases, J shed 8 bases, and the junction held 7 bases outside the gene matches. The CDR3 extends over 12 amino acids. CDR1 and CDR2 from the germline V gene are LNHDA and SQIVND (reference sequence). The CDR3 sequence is CASNEGAAEAFF. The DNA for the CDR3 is TGTGCCAGTAATGAGGGGGCAGCGGAAGCTTTCTTT.

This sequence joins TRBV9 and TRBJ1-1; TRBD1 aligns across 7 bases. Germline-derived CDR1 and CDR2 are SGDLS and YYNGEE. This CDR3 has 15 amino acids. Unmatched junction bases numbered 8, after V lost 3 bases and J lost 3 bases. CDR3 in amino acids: CASSARQGSDTEAFF. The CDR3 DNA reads TGTGCCAGCAGCGCCCGACAGGGTTCGGACACTGAAGCTTTCTTT.

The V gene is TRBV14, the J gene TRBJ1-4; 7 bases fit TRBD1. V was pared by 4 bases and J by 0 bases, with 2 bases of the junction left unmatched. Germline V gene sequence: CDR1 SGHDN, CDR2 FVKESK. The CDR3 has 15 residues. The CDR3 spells CASSPQGTTNEKLFF. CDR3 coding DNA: TGTGCCAGCAGCCCACAGGGGACAACTAATGAAAAACTGTTTTTT.

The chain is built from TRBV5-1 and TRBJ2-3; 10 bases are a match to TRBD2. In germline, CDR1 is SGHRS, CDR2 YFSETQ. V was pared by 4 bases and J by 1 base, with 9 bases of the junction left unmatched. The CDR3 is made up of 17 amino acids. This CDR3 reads CASSRGPSGGGTDTQYF. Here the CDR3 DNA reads TGCGCCAGCAGCCGGGGACCTAGCGGGGGAGGCACAGATACGCAGTATTTT.

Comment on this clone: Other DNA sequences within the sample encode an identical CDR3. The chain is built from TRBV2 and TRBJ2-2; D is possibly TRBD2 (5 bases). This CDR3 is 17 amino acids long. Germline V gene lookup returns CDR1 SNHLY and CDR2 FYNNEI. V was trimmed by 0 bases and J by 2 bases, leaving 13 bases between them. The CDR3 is CASSEALPGSNTGELFF. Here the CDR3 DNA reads TGTGCCAGCAGTGAAGCCCTTCCGGGATCCAACACCGGGGAGCTGTTTTTT.

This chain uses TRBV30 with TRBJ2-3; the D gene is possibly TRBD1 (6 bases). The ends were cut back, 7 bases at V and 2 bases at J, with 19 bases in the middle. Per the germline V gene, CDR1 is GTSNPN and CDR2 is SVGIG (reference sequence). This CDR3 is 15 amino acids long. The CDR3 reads CALRTGPPITDTQYF. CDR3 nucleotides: TGTGCCTTGAGAACAGGGCCCCCTATCACAGATACGCAGTATTTT.

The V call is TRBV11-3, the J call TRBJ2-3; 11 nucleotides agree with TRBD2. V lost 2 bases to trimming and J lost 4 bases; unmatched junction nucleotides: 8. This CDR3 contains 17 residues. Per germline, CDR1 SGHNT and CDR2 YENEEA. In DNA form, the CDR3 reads TGTGCCAGCAGCTTATTTTTTAGCGGGGGGGCGGCAGATACGCAGTATTTT. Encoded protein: CASSLFFSGGAADTQYF. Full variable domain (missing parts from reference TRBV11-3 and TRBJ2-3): EAGVVQSPRYKIIEKKQPVAFWCNPISGHNTLYWYLQNLGQGPELLIRYENEEAVDDSQLPKDRFSAERLKGVDSTLKIQPAELGDSAVYLCASSLFFSGGAADTQYFGPGTRLTVL.

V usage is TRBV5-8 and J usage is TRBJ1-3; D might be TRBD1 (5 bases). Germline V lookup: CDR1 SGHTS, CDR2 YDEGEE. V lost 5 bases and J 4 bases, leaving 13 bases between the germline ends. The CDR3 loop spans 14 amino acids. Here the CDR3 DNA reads TGTGCCAGCAGTTACGGCCACAGGGGAAACACCATATATTTT. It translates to CASSYGHRGNTIYF.

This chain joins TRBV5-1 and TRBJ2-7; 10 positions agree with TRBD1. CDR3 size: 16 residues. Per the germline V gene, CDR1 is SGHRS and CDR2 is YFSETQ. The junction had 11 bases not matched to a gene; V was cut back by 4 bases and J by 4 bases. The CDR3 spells CASSEGQGSIKYEQYF. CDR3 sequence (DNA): TGCGCCAGCAGCGAGGGACAGGGGTCGATCAAGTACGAGCAGTACTTC.

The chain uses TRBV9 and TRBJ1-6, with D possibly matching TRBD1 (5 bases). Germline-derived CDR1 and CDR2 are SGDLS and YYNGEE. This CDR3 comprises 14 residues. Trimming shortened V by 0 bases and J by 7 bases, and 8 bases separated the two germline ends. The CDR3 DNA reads TGTGCCAGCAGCGTAGAGGGGAAAAATTCACCCCTCCACTTT. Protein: CASSVEGKNSPLHF.

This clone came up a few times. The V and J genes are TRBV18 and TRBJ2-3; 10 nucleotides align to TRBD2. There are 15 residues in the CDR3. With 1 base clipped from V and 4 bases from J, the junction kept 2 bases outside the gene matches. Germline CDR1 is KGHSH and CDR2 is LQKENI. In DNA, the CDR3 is TGTGCCAGCTCACCACAGCGGGGGGGCTCAGATACGCAGTATTTT. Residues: CASSPQRGGSDTQYF.